A single sample gave rise to the 31 T cell receptor beta chains below, sequenced in a study of naive and memory T cell subsets. General study findings and limits: Especially in CD8 cells, naive repertoires contained a few larger clonotypes, possibly CD45RA-re-expressing memory cells.

Their antigens are not known. An equimolar mix of two oligonucleotides served as the beta constant-region primer for TRBC1 and TRBC2. The ligated cDNA underwent four PCR rounds using SP2 and nested alpha and beta constant-region primers. TCRdb reprocessed the UMI-ligation and nested PCR reads via MiXCR and lists one record per CDR3 protein. The sample includes some 82,000 distinct CDR3 sequences, approximately 10% seen only once; the top ten take around 0.13%. Sequenced material: naive CD4+ T cells from blood. The receptors derive from a human donor in good health.

The chain recombines TRBV29-1 with TRBJ1-1; no clear D. This CDR3 has 17 amino acids. The V end was cut by 4 bases, the J end by 1 base, with 22 bases between. Germline-derived CDR1 and CDR2 are SQVTM and ANQGSEA. The CDR3 region has the DNA TGCAGCGTTGGGAGATTCCCCACGGGGAGGGAGAACACTGAAGCTTTCTTT. Protein product: CSVGRFPTGRENTEAFF.

This clonotype has just a few counts. V usage is TRBV11-2 and J usage is TRBJ1-2; 7 bases align to TRBD1. Germline CDR1 SGHAT, CDR2 FQNNGV. The length of the CDR3 is 16 residues. V lost 4 bases to trimming and J lost 5 bases; unmatched junction nucleotides: 13. This chain's CDR3 is CASSSIRTGSDYGYTF. CDR3 nucleotides: TGTGCCAGCAGCTCAATTAGGACAGGATCTGATTATGGCTACACCTTC.

This clonotype has a count of ten or more. The chain employs TRBV28 and TRBJ1-5; D is unresolved. In germline, CDR1 is MDHEN, CDR2 SYDVKM. The CDR3 has 14 amino acids. The ends were cut back, 3 bases at V and 4 bases at J, with 10 bases in the middle. DNA for the CDR3: TGTGCCAGCAGTTTCCCGGACCGGAATCAGCCCCAGCATTTT. Translation gives CASSFPDRNQPQHF.

This clonotype turned up a few times. This chain uses TRBV6-2 or TRBV6-3 with TRBJ2-7; D call uncertain. The CDR3 covers 12 residues. V was pared by 6 bases and J by 12 bases, with 18 bases between. The germline V gene has CDR1 MNHEY and CDR2 SVGEGT. CDR3 residues: CASSRSLQSPYF. CDR3 nucleotides: TGTGCCAGCAGCCGAAGCTTACAGTCCCCGTACTTC.

This clonotype was detected only a few times. The DNA for the CDR3 is TGCACCAGCAGCCAAGAAGGGGGGACTAGCGGGAACCAAGAGACCCAGTACTTC. This encodes CTSSQEGGTSGNQETQYF. The gene calls are TRBV1 and TRBJ2-5; the tabulated D call, TRBD2, remains unverified against the DNA. TRBV1 is tagged as a pseudogene. The CDR3 extends over 18 amino acids.

This clonotype has only a few counts. The chain has TRBV18 and TRBJ2-3; 14 bases line up with TRBD2. The CDR3 is 17 amino acids. V lost 6 bases and J lost 4; bases outside the gene matches: 9. Germline V gene sequence: CDR1 KGHSH, CDR2 LQKENI. The CDR3 protein is CASSDPGLAGVPDTQYF. CDR3 bases: TGTGCCAGCTCGGATCCGGGACTAGCGGGAGTCCCAGATACGCAGTATTTT.

This clonotype came up many times. The chain recombines TRBV20-1 with TRBJ2-7; a weak D match, TRBD1 (6 bases). V gave up 2 bases and J gave up 3 bases, with 14 bases separating them. Germline CDR1 and CDR2: DFQATT and SNEGSKA (reference sequence). The CDR3 contains 14 residues. This CDR3 is CSARKRTAHYEQYF. The CDR3 DNA sequence: TGCAGTGCTAGAAAAAGGACAGCACACTACGAGCAGTACTTC.

The J gene is TRBJ2-5, the V gene TRBV30; TRBD2 matches 10 bases. The CDR3 sequence is 16 residues long. The germline CDR1 and CDR2 sequences are GTSNPN and SVGIG (reference sequence). Trimming cost V 2 bases and J 5 bases; bases outside gene matches: 11. The CDR3, as DNA: TGTGCCTGGAGTCGGGGACTAGCGTCATCTTCGGAGACCCAGTACTTC. Amino acid sequence: CAWSRGLASSSETQYF.

The chain employs TRBV20-1 and TRBJ2-5; 15 bases fit TRBD2. Germline loops: CDR1 DFQATT, CDR2 SNEGSKA (reference sequence). V shed 5 bases, J shed 4 bases, and the junction held 8 bases outside the gene matches. The CDR3 totals 16 residues. The CDR3 spells CSAAGTSGRTGETQYF. DNA for the CDR3: TGCAGTGCTGCCGGGACTAGCGGGAGGACGGGAGAGACCCAGTACTTC.

The table lists this clonotype with a few counts. The V call is TRBV5-6, the J call TRBJ2-1; TRBD2 matches at 7 bases. J was trimmed by 15 bases and V by 0 bases; bases with no gene match: 6. CDR1 is SGHDT and CDR2 is YYEEEE in the germline V gene. The CDR3 runs 12 residues. The CDR3 here is CASSLESGALFF. The CDR3 nucleotides read TGTGCCAGCAGCTTGGAAAGCGGGGCGTTGTTCTTC.

This clonotype appeared many times. CDR3: CASSQAGEQFF. In DNA, the CDR3 is TGTGCCAGCAGCCAAGCGGGAGAGCAGTTCTTC. The chain combines TRBV6-2 or TRBV6-3 with TRBJ2-1; 7 bases fit TRBD2. V lost 6 bases to trimming and J lost 10 bases; unmatched junction nucleotides: 3. This CDR3 is built from 11 residues. CDR1 is MNHEY and CDR2 is SVGEGT in the germline V gene.

This clonotype was observed many times. The V call is TRBV5-1, the J call TRBJ2-7; the match to TRBD2 covers 13 bases. CDR1 is SGHRS and CDR2 is YFSETQ in the germline V gene. The J segment lost 2 bases and the V segment lost 1 base, leaving 15 bases of the junction unmatched. CDR3 length: 20 amino acids. The CDR3 spells CASSLRRGLAGESRTYEQYF. CDR3 bases: TGCGCCAGCAGCTTGCGCCGCGGACTAGCGGGAGAGTCCCGTACCTACGAGCAGTACTTC.

This clonotype was counted many times. The chain uses TRBV11-2 and TRBJ2-7, with 9 bases matching TRBD2. The CDR3 contains 13 residues. CDR1 is SGHAT, CDR2 FQNNGV, per germline. V lost 6 bases and J lost 6; bases outside the gene matches: 6. As DNA, the CDR3 is TGTGCCAGCAGACGTAGCGGGAGTCCCGAGCAGTACTTC. Translation gives CASRRSGSPEQYF.

This clonotype was counted only a few times. This rearrangement joins TRBV29-1 to TRBJ1-2, with D possibly matching TRBD1 (6 bases). V gave up 3 bases and J gave up 8 bases, with 16 bases separating them. In germline, CDR1 is SQVTM, CDR2 ANQGSEA. The CDR3 spans 13 residues. The CDR3 bases are TGCAGCGTTGAGGAGGGGGGAGTCTACGGCTACACCTTC. Its protein product is CSVEEGGVYGYTF.

The genes are TRBV18 and TRBJ1-1, with 8 positions matching TRBD1. The CDR3 extends over 15 amino acids. Germline V gene lookup returns CDR1 KGHSH and CDR2 LQKENI. Losses at the gene ends were 6 bases for V and 0 bases for J; bases not matched to a gene: 6. The CDR3 loop reads CASSPKGQVNTEAFF. DNA of the CDR3: TGTGCCAGCTCGCCTAAGGGACAGGTGAACACTGAAGCTTTCTTT. The full variable domain, its missing parts supplied by reference TRBV18 and TRBJ1-1, is NAGVMQNPRHLVRRRGQEARLRCSPMKGHSHVYWYRQLPEEGLKFMVYLQKENIIDESGMPKERFSAEFPKEGPSILRIQQVVRGDSAAYFCASSPKGQVNTEAFFGQGTRLTVV.

This clonotype was found many times. This chain joins TRBV19 and TRBJ2-7; TRBD1 matches at 10 bases. Germline-derived CDR1 and CDR2 are LNHDA and SQIVND (reference sequence). The V gene end was trimmed by 6 bases and the J gene end by 3 bases; junction bases not matched to a gene: 8. The CDR3 consists of 15 residues. CDR3 coding DNA: TGTGCCAGTAGCCTTCCGGGACAGGGGTACTACGAGCAGTACTTC. Protein: CASSLPGQGYYEQYF.

The rearrangement uses TRBV6-1 and TRBJ1-5; tentative D call: TRBD1 (6 bases). This CDR3 is 14 amino acids long. CDR1 and CDR2 from the germline V gene are MNHNS and SASEGT. V lost 11 bases, J lost 4 bases, and 18 bases lay in between. Here the CDR3 DNA reads TGTGCCGGGGGGGGGGCAGCACCAAATCAGCCCCAGCATTTT. It codes for CAGGGAAPNQPQHF.

This clonotype was detected ten times or more. V gene TRBV4-2 combines with J gene TRBJ2-6; 7 nucleotides match TRBD2. Germline loops: CDR1 LGHNA, CDR2 YNFKEQ. After removal of 4 bases from V and 3 bases from J, the junction contained 9 bases not matched to a gene. There are 17 residues in the CDR3. The CDR3 bases are TGTGCCAGCAGCCCGAGACTAGCTTCCGGTGGGGCCAACGTCCTGACTTTC. Translating gives CASSPRLASGGANVLTF.

V is TRBV6-2 or TRBV6-3 and J is TRBJ1-1; no definite D call. The germline CDR1 and CDR2 sequences are MNHEY and SVGEGT. Trimming removed 7 bases at V and 3 bases at J, with 9 bases between. The CDR3 is 12 amino acids. The DNA for the CDR3 is TGTGCCAGCAAGGCGCAGTACACTGAAGCTTTCTTT. Translation gives CASKAQYTEAFF.

This clonotype was counted only a few times. This chain links TRBV19 with TRBJ1-3; no clear D. The CDR3 covers 12 residues. Germline CDR1 LNHDA, CDR2 SQIVND (reference sequence). Deletions cut 4 bases from V and 3 bases from J, with 4 bases between. CDR3 in amino acids: CASSTFGNTIYF. DNA of the CDR3: TGTGCCAGTAGTACCTTTGGAAACACCATATATTTT.

This clonotype was detected ten times or more. This chain uses TRBV7-2 with TRBJ1-1, with no clear D. CDR3 length equals 16 residues. Between the trimmed V and J ends, which lost 2 bases and 1 base, there was a span of 14 bases. Germline V gene lookup returns CDR1 SGHTA and CDR2 FQGNSA. CDR3 in amino acids: CASSLHSAVPNTEAFF. CDR3 DNA: TGTGCCAGCAGCTTACATTCGGCGGTCCCGAACACTGAAGCTTTCTTT. Together with reference TRBV7-2 and TRBJ1-1, the CDR3 gives the full variable domain: GAGVSQSPSNKVTEKGKDVELRCDPISGHTALYWYRQSLGQGLEFLIYFQGNSAPDKSGLPSDRFSAERTGGSVSTLTIQRTQQEDSAVYLCASSLHSAVPNTEAFFGQGTRLTVV.

In its sample, this clonotype was seen many times. This chain connects TRBV29-1 to TRBJ1-2, with D possibly TRBD1 on 6 matching bases. Trimming pared 2 bases from V and 4 bases from J, leaving 11 bases between. Germline V gives CDR1 SQVTM, CDR2 ANQGSEA. The CDR3 length is 13 residues. The CDR3 sequence is CSVERGSGYGYTF. In nucleotides, the CDR3 is TGCAGCGTTGAAAGGGGGAGCGGCTATGGCTACACCTTC.

This chain connects TRBV3-1 to TRBJ1-5; D unresolved. Trimming pared 3 bases from V and 0 bases from J, leaving 6 bases between. The CDR3 runs 14 residues. The germline V gene encodes CDR1 LGHDT and CDR2 YNNKEL (reference sequence). The CDR3 here is CASSQDYSNQPQHF. CDR3 nucleotide sequence: TGTGCCAGCAGCCAGGATTATAGCAATCAGCCCCAGCATTTT.

The table lists this clonotype with many counts. The chain links TRBV28 to TRBJ2-7; D unclear. Trimming took 4 bases from V and 4 from J, leaving 8 bases between them. Germline V gives CDR1 MDHEN, CDR2 SYDVKM. The CDR3 covers 12 residues. DNA for the CDR3: TGTGCCAGCAGTTCTGGTGCGTACGAGCAGTACTTC. This codes for CASSSGAYEQYF.

This clonotype appeared a few times. CDR3 DNA sequence: TGTGCCTGGACCCAGTCGAGGACTAGCGGGATCTTAGATACGCAGTATTTT. Translating it yields CAWTQSRTSGILDTQYF. The chain is built from TRBV30 and TRBJ2-3; 12 bases agree with TRBD2. Germline values: CDR1 GTSNPN, CDR2 SVGIG (reference sequence). J was trimmed by 5 bases and V by 4 bases; bases with no gene match: 13. The CDR3 has 17 residues.

The genes are TRBV20-1 and TRBJ1-6; D might be TRBD1 (5 bases). In germline, CDR1 is DFQATT, CDR2 SNEGSKA (reference sequence). Trimming took 3 bases from V and 7 from J, leaving 7 bases between them. The CDR3 is made up of 12 amino acids. The CDR3: CSASGANSPLHF. The CDR3 DNA reads as TGCAGTGCTAGCGGGGCAAATTCACCCCTCCACTTT.

The chain is built from TRBV25-1 and TRBJ2-3; D not certain. Germline V lookup: CDR1 MGHDK, CDR2 SYGVNS. This CDR3 has 14 residues. V was trimmed by 0 bases and J by 4 bases, leaving 8 bases between them. The CDR3 reads CASSEYRRADTQYF. In nucleotides, the CDR3 is TGTGCCAGCAGTGAATACCGACGAGCAGATACGCAGTATTTT.

This clonotype has at least ten counts. The chain recombines TRBV6-5 with TRBJ2-1; 7 bases map to TRBD2. V shed 5 bases, J shed 1 base, and the junction held 14 bases outside the gene matches. This CDR3 has 18 residues. Germline assignment: CDR1 MNHEY and CDR2 SVGAGI. The CDR3 nucleotides read TGTGCCAGCAGTACTCGGGGGTCCCTCGGGGGGTCCTACAATGAGCAGTTCTTC. Translation: CASSTRGSLGGSYNEQFF.

There are a few counts of this clonotype. The chain recombines TRBV19 with TRBJ1-5; TRBD1 is a possible D gene (6 bases). The CDR3 spans 16 residues. V lost 6 bases and J 3 bases, leaving 18 bases between the germline ends. Germline V gene sequence: CDR1 LNHDA, CDR2 SQIVND (reference sequence). CDR3 bases: TGTGCCAGTAGGATTCAAACGGGACAATTCAATCAGCCCCAGCATTTT. This codes for CASRIQTGQFNQPQHF.

The table lists this clonotype with a few counts. The chain combines TRBV7-9 with TRBJ2-5; weak D call: TRBD1 (5 bases). CDR3 size: 17 residues. From germline, CDR1 is SEHNR and CDR2 FQNEAQ (reference sequence). Trimming stripped 1 base from V and 2 bases from J, with 17 bases between. CDR3 residues: CASSLVVLTEVQETQYF. Here the CDR3 DNA reads TGTGCCAGCAGCTTAGTTGTGTTGACAGAGGTGCAAGAGACCCAGTACTTC.

In the case of this clonotype: A much larger clonotype is one base distant, so this may be a read error. The chain carries TRBV12-3 or TRBV12-4 and TRBJ2-1; 8 positions match TRBD1. The CDR3 sequence is 15 residues long. J gave up 2 bases and V 6 bases, and 6 bases lay outside the gene matches. For the CDR3, the DNA is TGTGCCAGCAGCCAGGGACAGGTGGCCTACAATGAGCAGTTCTTC. It is translated as CASSQGQVAYNEQFF.